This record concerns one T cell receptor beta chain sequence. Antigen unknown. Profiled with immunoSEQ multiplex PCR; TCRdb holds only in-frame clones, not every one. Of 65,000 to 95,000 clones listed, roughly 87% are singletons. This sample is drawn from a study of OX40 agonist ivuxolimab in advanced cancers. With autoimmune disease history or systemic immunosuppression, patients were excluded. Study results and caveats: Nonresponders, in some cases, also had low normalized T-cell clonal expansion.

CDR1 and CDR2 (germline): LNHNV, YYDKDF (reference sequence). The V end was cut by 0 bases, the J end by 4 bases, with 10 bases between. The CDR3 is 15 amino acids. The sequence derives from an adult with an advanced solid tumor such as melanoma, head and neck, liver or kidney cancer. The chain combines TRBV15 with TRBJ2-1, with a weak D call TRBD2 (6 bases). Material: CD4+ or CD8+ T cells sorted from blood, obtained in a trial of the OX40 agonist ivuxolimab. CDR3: CATSRDQGTYNEQFF. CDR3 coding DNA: TGTGCCACCAGCAGAGATCAAGGGACTTACAATGAGCAGTTCTTC.